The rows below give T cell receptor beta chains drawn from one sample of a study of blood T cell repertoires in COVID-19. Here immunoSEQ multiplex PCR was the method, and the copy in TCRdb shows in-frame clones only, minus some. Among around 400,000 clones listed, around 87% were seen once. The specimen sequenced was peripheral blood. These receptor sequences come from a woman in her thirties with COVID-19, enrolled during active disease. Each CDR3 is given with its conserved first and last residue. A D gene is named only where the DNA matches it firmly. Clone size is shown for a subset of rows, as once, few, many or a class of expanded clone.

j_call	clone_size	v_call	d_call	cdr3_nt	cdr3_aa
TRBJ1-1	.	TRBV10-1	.	TGCGCCAGCAGTGAGTCTCAAGCAGCGGACAGATCCACTGAAGCTTTCTTT	CASSESQAADRSTEAFF
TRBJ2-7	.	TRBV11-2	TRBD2	TGTGCCAGCAGCTTAAGGACGGGGGGAGGGATCATCTACGAGCAGTACTTC	CASSLRTGGGIIYEQYF
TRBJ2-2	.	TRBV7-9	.	TGTGCCAGCAGCTTTAGGCAGGGAGGCTTCGGGGAGCTGTTTTTT	CASSFRQGGFGELFF
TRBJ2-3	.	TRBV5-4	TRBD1	TGTGCCAGCAGCCGAGACAGGGGGACAGATACGCAGTATTTT	CASSRDRGTDTQYF
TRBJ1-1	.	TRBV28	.	TGTGCCAGCACCCTAGGGGCAGGGGCCTGGGACACTGAAGCTTTCTTT	CASTLGAGAWDTEAFF
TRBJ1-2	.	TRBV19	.	TGTGCCAGTAGTATTGGAACAGGGATTATAAATTACACCTTC	CASSIGTGIINYTF
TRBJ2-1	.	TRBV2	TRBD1	TGTGCCGTCAGGGGGTGGGTCGGTGAGCAGTTCTTC	CAVRGWVGEQFF
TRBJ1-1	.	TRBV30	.	TGTGCCTGGAGGATCAAGGGGTTCCCTAGGCCTGAAGCTTTCTTT	CAWRIKGFPRPEAFF
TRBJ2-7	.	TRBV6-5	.	TGTGCCAGCAGTTATTCGACAATACCCTCCCACGAGCAGTACTTC	CASSYSTIPSHEQYF
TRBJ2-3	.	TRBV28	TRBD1	TGTGCCAGTCAGCCAGGGGGTGGGACAGATACGCAGTATTTT	CASQPGGGTDTQYF
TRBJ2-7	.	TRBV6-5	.	TGTGCCAGCGACAAAGCCTACGAGCAGTACTTC	CASDKAYEQYF
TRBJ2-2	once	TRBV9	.	TGTGCCAGCAGCGTGGCAGTCCCCGGGGAGCTGTTTTTT	CASSVAVPGELFF
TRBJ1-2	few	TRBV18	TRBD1	TGTGCCAGCTCACCAGGGACAGGACCCTCCTATGGCTACACCTTC	CASSPGTGPSYGYTF